A single sample is the source of the 20 T cell receptor beta chains below, sequenced in a study of graft-versus-host responses after intestinal transplantation. Intraepithelial plus lamina propria lymphocytes were released by processing graft tissue. Assay used: immunoSEQ multiplex PCR; TCRdb lists only in-frame clones, some missing. Among roughly 19,000 clones listed, roughly 78% were seen once. The sample in question was ileum tissue, obtained roughly three weeks after intestinal transplant. Every receptor here comes from a human patient who received an intestinal transplant, so some T cells may come from the graft donor.

The rearrangement links TRBV7-6 to TRBJ2-2; 7 bases are shared with TRBD1. The CDR3 runs 15 residues. Germline V gene data show CDR1 as SGHVS and CDR2 as FNYEAQ. The ends lost 1 base at V and 3 bases at J; junction bases unmatched: 2. The CDR3 DNA follows: TGTGCCAGCAGCTTAGGGACAGGATACACCGGGGAGCTGTTTTTT. Translating gives CASSLGTGYTGELFF.

The rearrangement joins TRBV7-2 to TRBJ2-1, with 16 bases that match TRBD2. V gave up 6 bases and J gave up 8 bases; unmatched junction bases: 10. The germline V gene has CDR1 SGHTA and CDR2 FQGNSA. The CDR3 totals 17 residues. The CDR3 sequence: CASRPGLAGGSSYEQFF. The CDR3 nucleotides are TGTGCCAGCAGGCCGGGACTAGCGGGGGGGAGCAGCTATGAGCAGTTCTTC. The full variable domain, completed using reference TRBV7-2 and TRBJ2-1, is GAGVSQSPSNKVTEKGKDVELRCDPISGHTALYWYRQSLGQGLEFLIYFQGNSAPDKSGLPSDRFSAERTGGSVSTLTIQRTQQEDSAVYLCASRPGLAGGSSYEQFFGPGTRLTVL.

The chain combines TRBV10-2 with TRBJ2-2; 10 nucleotides line up with TRBD2. The length of the CDR3 is 15 residues. From germline, CDR1 is WSHSY and CDR2 SAAADI. The V segment lost 6 bases and the J segment 2 bases; nucleotides outside the gene matches: 3. DNA of the CDR3: TGCGCCAGCAGACTAGCGGGACATAACACCGGGGAGCTGTTTTTT. It translates to CASRLAGHNTGELFF.

This chain uses TRBV27 with TRBJ1-2; D gene uncertain. This CDR3 region has 13 residues. Germline CDR1 reads MNHEY; CDR2 reads SMNVEV (reference sequence). The V and J ends lost 5 bases and 3 bases respectively, with 10 bases between them. CDR3 nucleotide sequence: TGTGCCAGCAGTCCAAACATGTACTATGGCTACACCTTC. Its translation is CASSPNMYYGYTF.

The chain joins TRBV5-1 to TRBJ2-2, with 8 bases aligning to TRBD1. V gave up 4 bases and J gave up 6 bases; unmatched junction bases: 8. CDR3 length equals 15 residues. Germline V gene sequence: CDR1 SGHRS, CDR2 YFSETQ. The DNA of the CDR3 is TGCGCCAGCAGCCTGTGGACAGGGAAGGCCGGGGAGCTGTTTTTT. Encoded protein: CASSLWTGKAGELFF. Full variable domain (remainder filled in from reference TRBV5-1 and TRBJ2-2): KAGVTQTPRYLIKTRGQQVTLSCSPISGHRSVSWYQQTPGQGLQFLFEYFSETQRNKGNFPGRFSGRQFSNSRSEMNVSTLELGDSALYLCASSLWTGKAGELFFGEGSRLTVL.

The chain uses TRBV13 and TRBJ2-7, with D hard to call. Germline lookup yields CDR1 PRHDT and CDR2 FYEKMQ (reference sequence). This CDR3 has 16 residues. Trimming removed 0 bases from V and 2 bases from J, with 14 bases in between. CDR3 sequence reads: CASSLGYGARTYEQYF. DNA for the CDR3: TGTGCCAGCAGCTTAGGCTACGGAGCGAGGACCTACGAGCAGTACTTC.

This clone was counted between two and nine times. This chain connects TRBV7-9 to TRBJ2-7, with TRBD2 matching over 8 bases. The germline gives CDR1 SEHNR, CDR2 FQNEAQ (reference sequence). The CDR3 is 16 residues long. After removal of 1 base from V and 2 bases from J, the junction contained 7 bases not matched to a gene. Here the CDR3 DNA reads TGTGCCAGCAGCTTAGACGGGGGGGGGCCGACCTACGAGCAGTACTTC. It yields the protein CASSLDGGGPTYEQYF.

The chain carries TRBV2 and TRBJ1-6; 12 nucleotides match TRBD1. Trimming cost V 6 bases and J 7 bases; bases outside gene matches: 10. The CDR3 has 17 residues. CDR1 is SNHLY and CDR2 is FYNNEI in the germline V gene. CDR3 amino acids: CASRTTGTGGRNSPLHF. CDR3 coding DNA: TGTGCCAGCAGAACTACCGGGACAGGGGGCCGGAATTCACCCCTCCACTTT.

This rearrangement joins TRBV5-1 to TRBJ2-6; 7 nucleotides match TRBD2. The CDR3 has 15 amino acids. V was clipped by 5 bases and J by 2 bases; unmatched bases: 4. The germline V gene has CDR1 SGHRS and CDR2 YFSETQ. The CDR3 loop reads CASRLAGAGANVLTF. In nucleotides, the CDR3 is TGCGCCAGCAGACTGGCGGGGGCTGGGGCCAACGTCCTGACTTTC.

J is TRBJ1-2 and V is TRBV10-3, with a possible D match to TRBD1 (5 bases). CDR1 and CDR2 (germline): ENHRY, SYGVKD. The CDR3 covers 13 residues. V lost 6 bases and J 7 bases, leaving 15 bases between the germline ends. This chain's CDR3 is CAIRASDSSGYTF. The CDR3 nucleotides are TGTGCCATCAGGGCCTCCGACAGTAGTGGCTACACCTTC.

The V and J genes are TRBV18 and TRBJ1-2; 7 nucleotides match TRBD1. CDR3 length equals 17 residues. V shed 1 base, J shed 2 bases, and the junction held 10 bases outside the gene matches. Germline assignment: CDR1 KGHSH and CDR2 LQKENI. This chain's CDR3 is CASSPLFLDRTNYGYTF. The CDR3 region has the DNA TGTGCCAGCTCACCACTTTTCTTGGACAGGACCAACTATGGCTACACCTTC.

This clone is deemed large (0.1 to 1%). The V call is TRBV4-2, the J call TRBJ2-7; the D is unclear. V gave up 4 bases and J gave up 2 bases, with 15 bases separating them. The CDR3 runs to 15 residues. CDR1 is LGHNA and CDR2 is YNFKEQ in the germline V gene. In DNA form, the CDR3 reads TGTGCCAGCAGCCCAGAAGACTTCCGAACCTACGAGCAGTACTTC. This gives the protein CASSPEDFRTYEQYF.

The chain has TRBV19 and TRBJ1-5; D might be TRBD1 (6 bases). The CDR3 has 16 residues. Germline assignment: CDR1 LNHDA and CDR2 SQIVND (reference sequence). V dropped 2 bases and J dropped 0 bases, with 11 bases sitting between them. DNA of the CDR3: TGTGCCAGTAGTATACACTACAGGGCTAGCAATCAGCCCCAGCATTTT. This sequence encodes CASSIHYRASNQPQHF. Full variable domain (remainder filled in from reference TRBV19 and TRBJ1-5): DGGITQSPKYLFRKEGQNVTLSCEQNLNHDAMYWYRQDPGQGLRLIYYSQIVNDFQKGDIAEGYSVSREKKESFPLTVTSAQKNPTAFYLCASSIHYRASNQPQHFGDGTRLSIL.

This chain connects TRBV7-9 to TRBJ2-5; no definite D call. CDR3 size: 15 residues. With 1 base removed from V and 1 base from J, the gap between germline ends came to 10 bases. Germline CDR1 reads SEHNR; CDR2 reads FQNEAQ (reference sequence). For the CDR3, the DNA is TGTGCCAGCAGCTTAGTCTTCCAACTCCAAGAGACCCAGTACTTC. Protein: CASSLVFQLQETQYF.

V usage is TRBV9 and J usage is TRBJ2-7; 8 bases agree with TRBD1. The CDR3 consists of 14 residues. The V and J ends lost 5 bases and 0 bases, in that order; junction bases with no gene match: 4. The germline V gene encodes CDR1 SGDLS and CDR2 YYNGEE. CDR3: CASRSGQASYEQYF. The CDR3 nucleotides are TGTGCCAGCAGGTCGGGACAGGCCTCCTACGAGCAGTACTTC.

The chain couples TRBV29-1 to TRBJ1-5; TRBD1 matches 7 bases. This CDR3 comprises 12 residues. Unmatched junction bases numbered 6, after V lost 8 bases and J lost 5 bases. The V gene's germline CDR1 is SQVTM and CDR2 ANQGSEA. CDR3 residues: CSKLRGYQPQHF. CDR3 nucleotide sequence: TGCAGCAAACTCAGGGGGTATCAGCCCCAGCATTTT.

V gene TRBV9 combines with J gene TRBJ1-2; 7 nucleotides agree with TRBD1. The CDR3 has 15 residues. The trim removed 3 bases at V and 4 bases at J, leaving 9 bases unmatched. Germline V CDR1 and CDR2: SGDLS, YYNGEE. The CDR3 coding sequence is TGTGCCAGCAGCGGAGACAGGGCATTTGGCTATGGCTACACCTTC. Protein: CASSGDRAFGYGYTF.

The genes are TRBV28 and TRBJ1-2; a possible D gene is TRBD1 (5 bases). The V gene lost 7 bases and the J gene lost 4 bases, with 13 bases spanning the gap. CDR1 MDHEN and CDR2 SYDVKM come from the germline V gene. There are 13 residues in the CDR3. In DNA form, the CDR3 reads TGTGCCAGCAACGGCCGAAGGGGCTATGGCTACACCTTC. Translation: CASNGRRGYGYTF.

The chain links TRBV27 to TRBJ2-7, with D maybe TRBD2 (6 bases). Trimming took 4 bases from V and 4 from J, leaving 11 bases between them. Per germline, CDR1 MNHEY and CDR2 SMNVEV (reference sequence). The CDR3 covers 13 residues. CDR3 bases: TGTGCCAGCAGTTACACGGCGGGGTACGAGCAGTACTTC. It codes for CASSYTAGYEQYF.

V is TRBV30 and J is TRBJ2-1; D is perhaps TRBD2 (6 bases). Germline lookup yields CDR1 GTSNPN and CDR2 SVGIG (reference sequence). V lost 8 bases and J lost 7, with 18 bases in between. CDR3 length equals 13 residues. CDR3: CARTSCCGNEQFF. The CDR3 nucleotides read TGTGCCCGTACTAGCTGTTGCGGAAATGAGCAGTTCTTC.